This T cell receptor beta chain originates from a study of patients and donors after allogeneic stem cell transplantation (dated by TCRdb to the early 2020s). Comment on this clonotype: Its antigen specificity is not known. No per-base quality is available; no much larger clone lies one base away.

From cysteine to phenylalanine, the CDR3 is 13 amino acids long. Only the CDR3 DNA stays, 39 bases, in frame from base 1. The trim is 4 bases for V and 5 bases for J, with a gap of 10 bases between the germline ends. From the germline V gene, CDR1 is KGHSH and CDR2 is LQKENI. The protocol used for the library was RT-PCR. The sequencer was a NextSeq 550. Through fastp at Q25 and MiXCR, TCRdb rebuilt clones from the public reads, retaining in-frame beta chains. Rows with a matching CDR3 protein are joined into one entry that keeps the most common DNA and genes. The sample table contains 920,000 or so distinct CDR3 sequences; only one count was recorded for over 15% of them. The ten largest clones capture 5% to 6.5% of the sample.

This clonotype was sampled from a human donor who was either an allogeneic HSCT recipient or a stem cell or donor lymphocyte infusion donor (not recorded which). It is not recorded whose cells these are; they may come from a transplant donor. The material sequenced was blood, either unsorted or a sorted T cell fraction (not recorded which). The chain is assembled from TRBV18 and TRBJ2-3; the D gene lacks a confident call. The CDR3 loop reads CASSLLGRDTQYF. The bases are TGTGCCAGCTCACTTCTGGGAAGAGATACGCAGTATTTT.